This TCR beta chain comes out of a study of blood T cell repertoires in COVID-19. Per germline, CDR1 LGHDT and CDR2 YNNKEL (reference sequence). The trim removed 6 bases at V and 1 base at J, leaving 0 bases unmatched. The CDR3 is 13 amino acids. Produced via immunoSEQ multiplex PCR; TCRdb's table is partial and in-frame only. Among 200,000 to 250,000 clones listed, around 80% were seen once. The TCR comes from a woman older than 75 with active or convalescent COVID-19. Material: peripheral blood. V gene TRBV3-1 (or the pseudogene TRBV3-2) combines with J gene TRBJ1-3, with 7 bases matching TRBD1. The CDR3 sequence is CASRTGSGNTIYF. CDR3 nucleotide sequence: TGTGCCAGCAGGACAGGGTCTGGAAACACCATATATTTT.